This T cell receptor beta chain was sequenced during a study of T cell changes during pregnancy in multiple sclerosis. Sequencing used immunoSEQ multiplex PCR; TCRdb keeps in-frame clones, though not all of them. The sample lists some 24,000 clones; around 90% were seen once. This receptor was obtained from a female donor in good health, enrolled as a control in a pregnancy study. The specimen was CD8+ T cells from peripheral blood mononuclear cells, collected in the third trimester of pregnancy.

This chain's CDR3 is CASSPSGSRTDTQYF. DNA for the CDR3: TGTGCCAGCAGCCCCAGCGGGAGTCGCACAGATACGCAGTATTTT. The chain has TRBV7-9 and TRBJ2-3; TRBD2 matches at 8 bases. This CDR3 comprises 15 residues. After removal of 5 bases from V and 1 base from J, the junction contained 5 bases not matched to a gene. Looked up from germline, CDR1 is SEHNR and CDR2 is FQNEAQ (reference sequence).